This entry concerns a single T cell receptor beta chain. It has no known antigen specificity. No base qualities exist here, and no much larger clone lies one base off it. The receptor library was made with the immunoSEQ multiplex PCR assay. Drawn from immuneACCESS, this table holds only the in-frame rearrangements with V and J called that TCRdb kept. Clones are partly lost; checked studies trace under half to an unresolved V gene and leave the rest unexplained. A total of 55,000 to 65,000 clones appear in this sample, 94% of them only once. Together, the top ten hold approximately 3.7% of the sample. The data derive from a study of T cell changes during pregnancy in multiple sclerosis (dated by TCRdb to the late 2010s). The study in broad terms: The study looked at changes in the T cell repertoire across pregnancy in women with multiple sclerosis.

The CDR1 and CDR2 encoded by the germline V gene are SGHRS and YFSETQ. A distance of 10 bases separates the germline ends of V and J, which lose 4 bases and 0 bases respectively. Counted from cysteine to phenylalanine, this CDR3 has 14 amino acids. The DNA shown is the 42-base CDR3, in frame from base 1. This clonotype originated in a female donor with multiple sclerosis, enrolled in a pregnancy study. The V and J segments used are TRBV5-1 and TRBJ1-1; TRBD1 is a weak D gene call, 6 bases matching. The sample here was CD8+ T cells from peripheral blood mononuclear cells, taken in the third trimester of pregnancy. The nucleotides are TGCGCCAGCAGCCCCGGACAGATGAACACTGAAGCTTTCTTT. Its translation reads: CASSPGQMNTEAFF. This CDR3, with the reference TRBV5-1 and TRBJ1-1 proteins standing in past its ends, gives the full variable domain KAGVTQTPRYLIKTRGQQVTLSCSPISGHRSVSWYQQTPGQGLQFLFEYFSETQRNKGNFPGRFSGRQFSNSRSEMNVSTLELGDSALYLCASSPGQMNTEAFFGQGTRLTVV.